These 8 T cell receptor beta chains were all obtained from the same sample, sequenced in a study of blood T cell repertoires in COVID-19. Only in-frame clones appear in the TCRdb table, and some are missing; sequencing was by immunoSEQ multiplex PCR. The table includes 100,000 to 120,000 clones, roughly 91% detected once. Sequencing input: peripheral blood. Every receptor here comes from a woman in her 50s with acute or convalescent COVID-19.

As for this clone: The same CDR3 can be traced to other DNA sequences in this sample. The CDR3 coding sequence is TGTGCCAGCAGTGTCGGCGGGAACACTGAAGCTTTCTTT. Protein sequence: CASSVGGNTEAFF. V and J are TRBV14 and TRBJ1-1; D remains unclear. This CDR3 is built from 13 residues. Trimming removed 6 bases from V and 1 base from J, with 9 bases in between. In germline, CDR1 is SGHDN, CDR2 FVKESK.

J is TRBJ2-2 and V is TRBV29-1; D is undetermined. V lost 7 bases, J lost 0 bases, and 12 bases lay in between. The length of the CDR3 is 14 residues. Germline V CDR1 and CDR2: SQVTM, ANQGSEA. The CDR3 DNA is TGCAGCGCCGCCCGCGGCACGAACACCGGGGAGCTGTTTTTT. Translated, it gives CSAARGTNTGELFF.

This chain joins TRBV5-1 and TRBJ2-5; 11 bases line up with TRBD2. CDR3 length: 17 residues. Germline-derived CDR1 and CDR2 are SGHRS and YFSETQ. J was trimmed by 1 base and V by 4 bases; bases with no gene match: 9. The CDR3 reads CASSPRASGGTQETQYF. The DNA of the CDR3 is TGCGCCAGCAGCCCCCGGGCTAGCGGGGGGACCCAAGAGACCCAGTACTTC.

V and J are TRBV10-3 and TRBJ2-1; TRBD1 agrees at 12 bases. Germline CDR1 is ENHRY and CDR2 is SYGVKD. V lost 6 bases to trimming and J lost 9 bases; unmatched junction nucleotides: 3. The CDR3 is 13 residues long. CDR3 sequence: CAISPGQGAEQFF. As DNA, the CDR3 is TGTGCCATCAGCCCGGGACAGGGGGCTGAGCAGTTCTTC.

The chain carries TRBV27 and TRBJ1-5, with 7 positions matching TRBD1. Germline assignment: CDR1 MNHEY and CDR2 SMNVEV (reference sequence). After removal of 4 bases from V and 5 bases from J, the junction contained 8 bases not matched to a gene. There are 15 residues in the CDR3. DNA of the CDR3: TGTGCCAGCAGTTACAGGGGCCGAGGCGATCAGCCCCAGCATTTT. Translating it yields CASSYRGRGDQPQHF.

This clone was observed once. The chain couples TRBV5-1 to TRBJ2-3; D is unclear. V gave up 0 bases and J gave up 6 bases, with 14 bases separating them. This CDR3 contains 15 residues. CDR1 and CDR2 from the germline V gene are SGHRS and YFSETQ. Here the CDR3 DNA reads TGCGCCAGCAGCTTGGGAGGTAGCCGAGTGGATACGCAGTATTTT. As protein: CASSLGGSRVDTQYF.

The chain links TRBV28 to TRBJ2-1; 9 bases are a match to TRBD2. The CDR3 extends over 15 amino acids. CDR1 MDHEN and CDR2 SYDVKM come from the germline V gene. V shed 5 bases, J shed 5 bases, and the junction held 7 bases outside the gene matches. DNA for the CDR3: TGTGCCAGCAGTGAGACTAGCGGAGTGAACAATGAGCAGTTCTTC. It is translated as CASSETSGVNNEQFF.

CDR3 protein: CAMRAGDTEAFF. CDR3 bases: TGTGCCATGAGAGCAGGGGATACTGAAGCTTTCTTT. This rearrangement joins TRBV10-3 to TRBJ1-1, with TRBD1 as a possible D gene (6 bases). CDR1 is ENHRY and CDR2 is SYGVKD in the germline V gene. The CDR3 sequence is 12 residues long. Trimming took off 9 bases at V and 5 bases at J, with 13 bases between the two ends.